Sequencing of this TCR beta chain was carried out in a study of T cells in Graves' hyperthyroidism and ophthalmopathy. Study outcomes and limitations: Most thyroid clonotypes that were expanded above 0.001 also turned up in blood. Stable hyperthyroidism was separated from ophthalmopathy by a model based on 13 V-J features.

V shed 10 bases, J shed 6 bases, and the junction held 12 bases outside the gene matches. The CDR3 extends over 15 amino acids. Germline lookup yields CDR1 MNHNS and CDR2 SASEGT. A note on this clonotype: The antigen is not known.

Diagnostic assessment was based on clinical symptoms, serum thyroxine and TRAb, thyroid ultrasound and orbital computed tomography. Fresh 10 ml peripheral blood yielded PBMCs. TCR beta CDR3 sequences were amplified from RNA transcripts. The TCR CDR3 first-round RT-PCR relied on the HTBI primer set. TCRdb ran MiXCR on the multiplex PCR reads and lists one entry per CDR3 protein. The sample gives 300,000 to 400,000 distinct CDR3 sequences, about 14% of which show up once; more than 9.5% is in the top ten. The sequence was obtained from a woman aged 55-70 years with Graves' hyperthyroidism. The specimen was blood. The rearrangement links TRBV6-1 to TRBJ2-2; TRBD2 aligns across 9 bases. This chain's CDR3 is CAIALAGRSPGELFF. In DNA, the CDR3 is TGTGCCATTGCGCTAGCGGGACGTTCGCCCGGGGAGCTGTTTTTT.